The 8 T cell receptor beta chains presented below share a single source sample, sequenced in a study of patients and donors after allogeneic stem cell transplantation. TCRdb processed the RT-PCR reads anew with MiXCR; each CDR3 protein has one entry. Of about 40,000 distinct CDR3 sequences detected, 25% to 40% appear once; the ten largest clones hold about 78%. The source material was blood, either unsorted or a sorted T cell fraction (not recorded which). These TCRs come from a human donor who was either an allogeneic HSCT recipient or a stem cell or donor lymphocyte infusion donor (not recorded which). It is not recorded whose cells these are; they may come from a transplant donor.

This clonotype was observed a few times. J is TRBJ1-3 and V is TRBV9; D gene ambiguous. This CDR3 contains 17 residues. Germline V gene lookup returns CDR1 SGDLS and CDR2 YYNGEE. Trimming removed 3 bases at V and 1 base at J, with 17 bases between. DNA for the CDR3: TGTGCCAGCAGCGAGAAGGCAGGTCGATTTTCTGGAAACACCATATATTTT. The encoded protein is CASSEKAGRFSGNTIYF.

In its sample, this clonotype was seen many times. The chain has TRBV5-1 and TRBJ1-1, with D hard to call. The V and J ends lost 3 bases and 4 bases respectively, with 10 bases between them. CDR1 and CDR2 (germline): SGHRS, YFSETQ. The CDR3 runs to 13 residues. This CDR3 reads CASSSLVGTEAFF. In DNA form, the CDR3 reads TGCGCCAGCAGCTCCCTCGTTGGCACTGAAGCTTTCTTT.

This clonotype has only a few counts. The DNA of the CDR3 is TGTGCCAGCAGGCGGGACAGAGCCAAAAACATTCAGTACTTC. It codes for CASRRDRAKNIQYF. The chain employs TRBV12-3 or TRBV12-4 and TRBJ2-4, with TRBD1 as a possible D gene (7 bases). The CDR3 spans 14 residues. V dropped 6 bases and J dropped 0 bases, with 9 bases sitting between them.

The J gene is TRBJ2-1, the V gene TRBV20-1, with D tentatively TRBD1 (6 bases). The length of the CDR3 is 16 residues. From germline, CDR1 is DFQATT and CDR2 SNEGSKA (reference sequence). With 3 bases removed from V and 3 bases from J, the gap between germline ends came to 18 bases. The CDR3 sequence is CSASLGGPPFYNEQFF. CDR3 sequence (DNA): TGCAGTGCTAGTTTAGGGGGTCCCCCTTTCTACAATGAGCAGTTCTTC.

This clonotype was seen more than once but under ten times. J is TRBJ1-5 and V is TRBV7-2; D unresolved. CDR1 and CDR2 (germline): SGHTA, FQGNSA. CDR3 length: 13 amino acids. V lost 3 bases and J 11 bases, leaving 14 bases between the germline ends. This CDR3 reads CASSFEEYMAQHF. DNA of the CDR3: TGTGCCAGCAGCTTTGAGGAATACATGGCCCAGCATTTT.

The gene calls are TRBV25-1 and TRBJ1-3; perhaps TRBD1 as D (5 bases). This CDR3 spans 13 amino acids. V lost 8 bases, J lost 7 bases, and 15 bases lay in between. Germline V CDR1 and CDR2: MGHDK, SYGVNS. CDR3 amino acids: CASPGPPGNTIYF. DNA of the CDR3: TGTGCCAGCCCGGGACCCCCGGGGAACACCATATATTTT.

The chain recombines TRBV12-3 or TRBV12-4 with TRBJ2-7; D is possibly TRBD1 or TRBD2 (5 bases each). The CDR3 sequence is 13 residues long. Trimming stripped 1 base from V and 2 bases from J, with 6 bases between. DNA of the CDR3: TGTGCCAGCAGTTTAGTGGGGGCCTACGAGCAGTACTTC. Protein: CASSLVGAYEQYF.

The table lists this clonotype with a few counts. The genes are TRBV6-6 and TRBJ1-5, with 10 positions matching TRBD1. With 5 bases clipped from V and 2 bases from J, the junction kept 3 bases outside the gene matches. This CDR3 has 15 amino acids. In germline, CDR1 is MNHNY, CDR2 SVGAGI (reference sequence). DNA for the CDR3: TGTGCCAGCAGTGGTGGGACAGGGGGCAATCAGCCCCAGCATTTT. Amino acids: CASSGGTGGNQPQHF.